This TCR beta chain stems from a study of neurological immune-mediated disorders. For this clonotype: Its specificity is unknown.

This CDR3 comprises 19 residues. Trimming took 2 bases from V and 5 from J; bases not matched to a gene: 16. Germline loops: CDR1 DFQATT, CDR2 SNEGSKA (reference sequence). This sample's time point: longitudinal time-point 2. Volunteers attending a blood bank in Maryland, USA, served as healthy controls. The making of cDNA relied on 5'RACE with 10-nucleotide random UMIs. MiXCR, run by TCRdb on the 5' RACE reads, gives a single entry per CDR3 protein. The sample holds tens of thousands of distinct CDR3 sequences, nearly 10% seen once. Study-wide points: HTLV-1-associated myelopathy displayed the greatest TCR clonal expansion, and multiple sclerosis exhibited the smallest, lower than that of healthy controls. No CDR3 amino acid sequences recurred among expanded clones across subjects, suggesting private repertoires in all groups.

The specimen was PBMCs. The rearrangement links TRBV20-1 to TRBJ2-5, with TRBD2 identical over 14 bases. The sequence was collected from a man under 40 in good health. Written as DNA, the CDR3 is TGCAGTGCTAGAACCGGGACTAGCGGGAGTCGGCTTCGGGCGGAGACCCAGTACTTC. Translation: CSARTGTSGSRLRAETQYF.